This T cell receptor beta chain is from a study of T cell changes during pregnancy in multiple sclerosis. The CDR3 loop spans 11 amino acids. Trimming shortened V by 4 bases and J by 12 bases, and 10 bases separated the two germline ends. The germline gives CDR1 MNHEY, CDR2 SMNVEV (reference sequence). Clones were sequenced by immunoSEQ multiplex PCR, and TCRdb holds only the in-frame ones, with some missing. The sample gives under 40,000 clones, around 92% of which show up once; approximately 8.3% is in the top ten. The rearrangement links TRBV27 to TRBJ2-1, with D perhaps TRBD1 (5 bases). The receptor was derived from a female donor with multiple sclerosis, enrolled in a pregnancy study. The material sequenced was CD8+ T cells from peripheral blood mononuclear cells, taken in the third trimester of pregnancy. CDR3 nucleotides: TGTGCCAGCAGTTCCCAGGGAAGGCAGTTCTTC. It is translated as CASSSQGRQFF.